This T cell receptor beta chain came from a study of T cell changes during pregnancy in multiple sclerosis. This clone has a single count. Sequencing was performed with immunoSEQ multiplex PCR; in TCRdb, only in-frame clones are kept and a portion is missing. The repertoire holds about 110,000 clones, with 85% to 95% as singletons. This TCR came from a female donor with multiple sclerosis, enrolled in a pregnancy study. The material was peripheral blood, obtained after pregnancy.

The CDR3 DNA is TGTGCCAGCAGTGAGCAGGGCGCGTCAGGCTACACCTTC. Its translation: CASSEQGASGYTF. The rearrangement links TRBV2 to TRBJ1-2; D may be TRBD1 (5 bases). The CDR3 contains 13 residues. Germline assignment: CDR1 SNHLY and CDR2 FYNNEI. V was cut by 3 bases and J by 8 bases, with 13 bases left in between.